This record concerns one TCR beta chain sequence. This record comes from a study of metastatic and nonmetastatic thyroid tumors. Study information: Repertoires from malignant and benign thyroid patients were compared across blood and tumor or nodule tissue.

Germline CDR1 is DFQATT and CDR2 is SNEGSKA (reference sequence). This CDR3 contains 12 residues. The junction had 6 bases not matched to a gene; V was cut back by 2 bases and J by 10 bases. Through MiXCR, TCRdb re-clonotyped the PCR reads. The repertoire holds around 31,000 clones, with 30% as singletons. Before thyroid surgery, none of the patients had received any treatment. This clonotype was sampled from a female donor with papillary thyroid cancer or a benign thyroid nodule (not recorded which). Some clones in this sample may be carry-over from other donors' samples. Sequences were obtained from blood. J is TRBJ1-2 and V is TRBV20-1; 8 positions match TRBD1. In DNA, the CDR3 is TGCAGTGCTAGACCAGGACAGGGCCTCTACACCTTC. It yields the protein CSARPGQGLYTF.